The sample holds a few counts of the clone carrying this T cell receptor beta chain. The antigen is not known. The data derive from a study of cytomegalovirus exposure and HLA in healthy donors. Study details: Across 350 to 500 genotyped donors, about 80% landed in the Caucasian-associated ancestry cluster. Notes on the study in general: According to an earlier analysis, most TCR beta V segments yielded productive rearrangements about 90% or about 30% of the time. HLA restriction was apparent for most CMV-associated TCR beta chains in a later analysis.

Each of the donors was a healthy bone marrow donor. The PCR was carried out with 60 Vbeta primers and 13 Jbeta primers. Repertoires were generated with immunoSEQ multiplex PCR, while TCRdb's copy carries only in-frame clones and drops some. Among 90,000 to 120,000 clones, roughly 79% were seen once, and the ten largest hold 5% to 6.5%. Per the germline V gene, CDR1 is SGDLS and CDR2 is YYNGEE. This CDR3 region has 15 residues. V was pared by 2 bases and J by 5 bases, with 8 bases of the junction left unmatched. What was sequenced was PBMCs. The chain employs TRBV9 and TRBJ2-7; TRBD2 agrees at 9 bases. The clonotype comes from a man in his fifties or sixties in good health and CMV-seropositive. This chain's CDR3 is CASSVGAGGPHEQYF. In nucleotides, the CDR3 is TGTGCCAGCAGCGTCGGGGCGGGGGGGCCACACGAGCAGTACTTC.